These T cell receptor beta chains were read from a single sample in a study of cytomegalovirus exposure and HLA in healthy donors. The data were produced by immunoSEQ multiplex PCR, yet TCRdb's version contains in-frame clones alone and is incomplete. The table has roughly 150,000 clones, approximately 80% seen once. The sequenced sample was PBMCs. Source of these receptors: a male donor in good health and CMV-seronegative. CDR3s include the opening cysteine and the closing phenylalanine or tryptophan. The D gene is left open where the match is weak. Only part of the rows carry a size: once, few, many, or a class if the clone is expanded.

j_gene: TRBJ2-6
d_gene: .
v_gene: TRBV19
abundance: .
CDR3nt: TGTGCCAGTAGCAAGCTACCTGGGGCCAACGTCCTGACTTTC
CDR3aa: CASSKLPGANVLTF

j_gene: TRBJ1-2
d_gene: TRBD1
v_gene: TRBV10-2
abundance: .
CDR3nt: TGCGCCAGCAGTGATGGGGACAGGTCTTTAAGCTATGGCTACACCTTC
CDR3aa: CASSDGDRSLSYGYTF

j_gene: TRBJ2-6
d_gene: .
v_gene: TRBV19
abundance: .
CDR3nt: TGTGCCAGTAGTATTGGGCAGAGCGGGGCCAACGTCCTGACTTTC
CDR3aa: CASSIGQSGANVLTF

j_gene: TRBJ2-7
d_gene: .
v_gene: TRBV2
abundance: .
CDR3nt: TGTGCCAGCAGGCGCAGGGTCGAGCAGTACTTC
CDR3aa: CASRRRVEQYF

j_gene: TRBJ1-1
d_gene: TRBD1
v_gene: TRBV27
abundance: .
CDR3nt: TGTGCCAGCAGCCACGACAGGGGCGGCACTGAAGCTTTCTTT
CDR3aa: CASSHDRGGTEAFF

j_gene: TRBJ2-3
d_gene: TRBD2
v_gene: TRBV6-1
abundance: .
CDR3nt: TGTGCCAGCAGTGAATCGCTTGGACTAGCGGGAGAGGTAGATACGCAGTATTTT
CDR3aa: CASSESLGLAGEVDTQYF

j_gene: TRBJ2-7
d_gene: .
v_gene: TRBV28
abundance: .
CDR3nt: TGTGCCAGCTTCACGGGGGACTCCTACGAGCAGTACTTC
CDR3aa: CASFTGDSYEQYF

j_gene: TRBJ2-3
d_gene: TRBD2
v_gene: TRBV30
abundance: .
CDR3nt: TGTGCCTGGACCGCGGGACTAGCGGGGGGTCCAACTAGCACAGATACGCAGTATTTT
CDR3aa: CAWTAGLAGGPTSTDTQYF

j_gene: TRBJ2-2
d_gene: TRBD2
v_gene: TRBV27
abundance: .
CDR3nt: TGTGCCAGCAGTCACTCGGGACTAGCGCGGTCCGGGGAGCTGTTTTTT
CDR3aa: CASSHSGLARSGELFF

j_gene: TRBJ1-5
d_gene: .
v_gene: TRBV19
abundance: .
CDR3nt: TGTGCCAGTAGTAGACAGAGCAATCAGCCCCAGCATTTT
CDR3aa: CASSRQSNQPQHF

j_gene: TRBJ2-7
d_gene: .
v_gene: TRBV7-9
abundance: once
CDR3nt: TGTGCCAGCAGCGAACAGTTTTACGAGCAGTACTTC
CDR3aa: CASSEQFYEQYF

j_gene: TRBJ1-5
d_gene: .
v_gene: TRBV27
abundance: .
CDR3nt: TGTGCCAGCAGTTTTTTGTGGAAACGGGAGGCCGGTCCGCCCCAGCATTTT
CDR3aa: CASSFLWKREAGPPQHF

j_gene: TRBJ2-7
d_gene: TRBD1
v_gene: TRBV2
abundance: .
CDR3nt: TGTGCTAGCAGGACCCGACAGGGGGCACAGTACTTC
CDR3aa: CASRTRQGAQYF

j_gene: TRBJ2-7
d_gene: .
v_gene: TRBV27
abundance: .
CDR3nt: TGTGCCAGCAGCCCGAGGGTTTCCTACGAGCAGTACTTC
CDR3aa: CASSPRVSYEQYF

j_gene: TRBJ2-3
d_gene: .
v_gene: TRBV15
abundance: few
CDR3nt: TGTGCCACCAGCAGAGGCGGGCTAGATACGCAGTATTTT
CDR3aa: CATSRGGLDTQYF

j_gene: TRBJ2-5
d_gene: .
v_gene: TRBV5-4
abundance: .
CDR3nt: TGTGCCAGCAGCCCAGATGGCGGGGCCTTCGGGACCCAGTACTTC
CDR3aa: CASSPDGGAFGTQYF

j_gene: TRBJ2-7
d_gene: .
v_gene: TRBV5-1
abundance: .
CDR3nt: TGCGCCAGCAGCCGGGACAACTACGAGCAGTACTTC
CDR3aa: CASSRDNYEQYF

j_gene: TRBJ2-3
d_gene: TRBD1
v_gene: TRBV6-1
abundance: .
CDR3nt: TGTGCCAGCAGTGTTGCCCGGACAGGGACAGATACGCAGTATTTT
CDR3aa: CASSVARTGTDTQYF

j_gene: TRBJ2-1
d_gene: .
v_gene: TRBV28
abundance: .
CDR3nt: TGTGCCAGCACCCCCGGGGGAGACAATGAGCAGTTCTTC
CDR3aa: CASTPGGDNEQFF

j_gene: TRBJ1-1
d_gene: .
v_gene: TRBV7-9
abundance: .
CDR3nt: TGTTCCGGAAGGGACTGGAACACTGAAGCTTTCTTT
CDR3aa: CSGRDWNTEAFF

j_gene: TRBJ2-3
d_gene: .
v_gene: TRBV5-5
abundance: .
CDR3nt: TGTGCCAGCAGCCCACTGGACTCGACAGATACGCAGTATTTT
CDR3aa: CASSPLDSTDTQYF

j_gene: TRBJ1-2
d_gene: TRBD1
v_gene: TRBV30
abundance: .
CDR3nt: TGTGCCTGGAGAGGACAGGTGTGTGGCTACACCTTC
CDR3aa: CAWRGQVCGYTF

j_gene: TRBJ2-3
d_gene: TRBD1
v_gene: TRBV5-8
abundance: .
CDR3nt: TGTGCCAGCAGCTTCGGACAGGGTCAACCAGATACGCAGTATTTT
CDR3aa: CASSFGQGQPDTQYF

j_gene: TRBJ1-5
d_gene: .
v_gene: TRBV28
abundance: .
CDR3nt: TGTGCCAGCAGTTTACTCGGGCCCCAGCATTTT
CDR3aa: CASSLLGPQHF

j_gene: TRBJ2-7
d_gene: .
v_gene: TRBV28
abundance: .
CDR3nt: TGTGCCAGCAGTTTATCCGGGACACACTCGTACTACGAGCAGTACTTC
CDR3aa: CASSLSGTHSYYEQYF

j_gene: TRBJ2-4
d_gene: .
v_gene: TRBV6-5
abundance: .
CDR3nt: TGTGCCAGCAGCGAAGGGGGGGACAGGCTTCAGTACTTC
CDR3aa: CASSEGGDRLQYF

j_gene: TRBJ2-7
d_gene: .
v_gene: TRBV7-3
abundance: few
CDR3nt: TGTGCCAGCAGCAAAACGTCCGGGTCCTACGAGCAGTACTTC
CDR3aa: CASSKTSGSYEQYF

j_gene: TRBJ1-1
d_gene: TRBD1
v_gene: TRBV7-2
abundance: .
CDR3nt: TGTGCCAGCAGCTTACAGGGGGACACTGAAGCTTTCTTT
CDR3aa: CASSLQGDTEAFF

j_gene: TRBJ2-1
d_gene: TRBD2
v_gene: TRBV19
abundance: .
CDR3nt: TGTGCCAGTAGTATTCTGGCGGGAGAAAGGAATGAGCAGTTCTTC
CDR3aa: CASSILAGERNEQFF

j_gene: TRBJ2-7
d_gene: .
v_gene: TRBV12-5
abundance: .
CDR3nt: TGTGCTAGTGGCAAAGACGGACTCTACGAGCAGTACTTC
CDR3aa: CASGKDGLYEQYF

j_gene: TRBJ2-5
d_gene: TRBD2
v_gene: TRBV7-2
abundance: .
CDR3nt: TGTGCCAGCACAGAGAGCGGGGGGGCCCATAGGGAGACCCAGTACTTC
CDR3aa: CASTESGGAHRETQYF

j_gene: TRBJ2-7
d_gene: TRBD1
v_gene: TRBV7-9
abundance: .
CDR3nt: TGTGCCAGCAGCTCTTCCGGGACAGGTTATTACGAGCAGTACTTC
CDR3aa: CASSSSGTGYYEQYF

j_gene: TRBJ1-2
d_gene: .
v_gene: TRBV6-1
abundance: .
CDR3nt: TGTGCCAGCAGTGAAGCGGGCAGGGGCTATGGCTACACCTTC
CDR3aa: CASSEAGRGYGYTF

j_gene: TRBJ1-2
d_gene: .
v_gene: TRBV6-6
abundance: .
CDR3nt: TGTGCCAGCACCCCCCCCAGTCTGGCTAACTATGGCTACACCTTC
CDR3aa: CASTPPSLANYGYTF

j_gene: TRBJ2-5
d_gene: .
v_gene: TRBV7-2
abundance: .
CDR3nt: TGTGCCAGCAGCTTAGCACTCCTACAGGAGACCCAGTACTTC
CDR3aa: CASSLALLQETQYF

j_gene: TRBJ2-5
d_gene: .
v_gene: TRBV4-1
abundance: .
CDR3nt: TGCGCCAGCAGCTTCCTGGATACAGGCGGAGTCGAGACCCAGTACTTC
CDR3aa: CASSFLDTGGVETQYF

j_gene: TRBJ2-5
d_gene: .
v_gene: TRBV28
abundance: .
CDR3nt: TGTGCCAGCAGTCCGACTAATCGGCACGAGACCCAGTACTTC
CDR3aa: CASSPTNRHETQYF

j_gene: TRBJ2-7
d_gene: TRBD1
v_gene: TRBV6-1
abundance: once
CDR3nt: TGTGCCAGCGAAACAGGGGGGCCGCCCTACGAGCAGTACTTC
CDR3aa: CASETGGPPYEQYF

j_gene: TRBJ2-2
d_gene: .
v_gene: TRBV11-2
abundance: .
CDR3nt: TGTGCCAGCAGCTTAAGGGAGGTTAGCGGGGAGCTGTTTTTT
CDR3aa: CASSLREVSGELFF

j_gene: TRBJ2-2
d_gene: .
v_gene: TRBV28
abundance: .
CDR3nt: TGTGCCAGCAGTTTACTGTCCGGGGAGCTGTTTTTT
CDR3aa: CASSLLSGELFF

j_gene: TRBJ2-1
d_gene: TRBD2
v_gene: TRBV6-1
abundance: .
CDR3nt: TGTGCCAGCAGTGAAAGCGGGGGAGGGAATGAGCAGTTCTTC
CDR3aa: CASSESGGGNEQFF

j_gene: TRBJ2-7
d_gene: TRBD1
v_gene: TRBV11-3
abundance: .
CDR3nt: TGTGCCAGCAGCTCCAGGGGGTCCTACGAGCAGTACTTC
CDR3aa: CASSSRGSYEQYF

j_gene: TRBJ2-2
d_gene: TRBD2
v_gene: TRBV7-9
abundance: .
CDR3nt: TGTGCCAGCAGGGGGACTAGCGGGGACCCAGCGAACACCGGGGAGCTGTTTTTT
CDR3aa: CASRGTSGDPANTGELFF

j_gene: TRBJ1-4
d_gene: TRBD1
v_gene: TRBV10-3
abundance: .
CDR3nt: TGTGCCATCAGTGATGGACAGGGGGCTGGAAAACTGTTTTTT
CDR3aa: CAISDGQGAGKLFF

j_gene: TRBJ2-1
d_gene: TRBD2
v_gene: TRBV30
abundance: .
CDR3nt: TGTGCCTGGAGCAAACTAGCGGGGGATAATGAGCAGTTCTTC
CDR3aa: CAWSKLAGDNEQFF

j_gene: TRBJ2-7
d_gene: .
v_gene: TRBV4-3
abundance: .
CDR3nt: TGCGCCAGCAGCCCACAGAGGGCTGACTACGAGCAGTACTTC
CDR3aa: CASSPQRADYEQYF

j_gene: TRBJ1-1
d_gene: TRBD1
v_gene: TRBV6-1
abundance: .
CDR3nt: TGTGCCAGCAGGGAAGACAGGGGGGACACTGAAGCTTTCTTT
CDR3aa: CASREDRGDTEAFF

j_gene: TRBJ2-6
d_gene: .
v_gene: TRBV7-3
abundance: .
CDR3nt: TGTGCCAGCAGCCGGGACGGGAGCTCTGGGGCCAACGTCCTGACTTTC
CDR3aa: CASSRDGSSGANVLTF

j_gene: TRBJ1-1
d_gene: .
v_gene: TRBV6-1
abundance: .
CDR3nt: TGTGCCAGCAGTGAAAATATCCTTCTTTCGAGGAAGGCTTTCTTT
CDR3aa: CASSENILLSRKAFF

j_gene: TRBJ2-5
d_gene: .
v_gene: TRBV19
abundance: .
CDR3nt: TGTGCCAGTAGTAGATCAGGGTTAGAGACCCAGTACTTC
CDR3aa: CASSRSGLETQYF

j_gene: TRBJ2-3
d_gene: TRBD1
v_gene: TRBV5-1
abundance: .
CDR3nt: TGCGCCAGCAGCTTGGTAACCCTAATGTCAGGGGGCGCGGGCGCAGATACGCAGTATTTT
CDR3aa: CASSLVTLMSGGAGADTQYF

j_gene: TRBJ2-1
d_gene: .
v_gene: TRBV27
abundance: .
CDR3nt: TGTGCCAGCAGTTTACTCCAGGGAATTGGCAATGAGCAGTTCTTC
CDR3aa: CASSLLQGIGNEQFF

j_gene: TRBJ2-3
d_gene: TRBD1
v_gene: TRBV11-3
abundance: .
CDR3nt: TGTGCCAGCAGCTTAGGACAGGGTGAGCGAGATACGCAGTATTTT
CDR3aa: CASSLGQGERDTQYF

j_gene: TRBJ1-4
d_gene: .
v_gene: TRBV30
abundance: .
CDR3nt: TGTGCCTGGAACCGGGGGTTAGGGCAGGGTTCCGTGTCAACTAATGAAAAACTGTTTTTT
CDR3aa: CAWNRGLGQGSVSTNEKLFF

j_gene: TRBJ2-7
d_gene: .
v_gene: TRBV9
abundance: .
CDR3nt: TGTGCCAGCAGCAGCCGGGACTACGAGCAGTACTTC
CDR3aa: CASSSRDYEQYF

j_gene: TRBJ2-7
d_gene: TRBD1
v_gene: TRBV9
abundance: .
CDR3nt: TGTGCCAGCAGCGTAGGGAGGGGGACAGGGACGAGGGAGCAGTACTTC
CDR3aa: CASSVGRGTGTREQYF

j_gene: TRBJ2-3
d_gene: .
v_gene: TRBV10-3
abundance: .
CDR3nt: TGTGCCATCAGTGTGGTGGGAGGCACAGATACGCAGTATTTT
CDR3aa: CAISVVGGTDTQYF

j_gene: TRBJ2-7
d_gene: TRBD2
v_gene: TRBV28
abundance: .
CDR3nt: TGTGCCAGCAGTTCCCCGGGACTACCACCTCGGGAGCAGTACTTC
CDR3aa: CASSSPGLPPREQYF

j_gene: TRBJ1-2
d_gene: .
v_gene: TRBV9
abundance: .
CDR3nt: TGTGCCAGCAGCGTAGGGGCCGGTCAGGGGAACTTCCGTGGCTACACCTTC
CDR3aa: CASSVGAGQGNFRGYTF

j_gene: TRBJ2-5
d_gene: TRBD1
v_gene: TRBV5-1
abundance: .
CDR3nt: TGCGCCAGCGGCCGTACAGGGGACGAGACCCAGTACTTC
CDR3aa: CASGRTGDETQYF